These T cell receptor beta chains were read from a single sample in a study of T cell responses to AZD1222 COVID-19 vaccine. Sequenced by immunoSEQ multiplex PCR; TCRdb stores in-frame clones only, minus some. The data hold about 120,000 clones, with 88% observed a single time. The sequencing used peripheral blood, collected on day 0 of AZD1222 vaccination. These TCRs come from an adult in good health. The CDR3 runs from the conserved cysteine through the conserved F or W.

j_call: TRBJ2-5; v_call: TRBV11-1; cdr3_aa: CASSPGGPQETQYF
j_call: TRBJ1-4; v_call: TRBV2; cdr3_aa: CASSRGGLNEKLFF
j_call: TRBJ2-5; v_call: TRBV3-1/TRBV3-2; cdr3_aa: CASSQGTSGERMETQYF
j_call: TRBJ1-4; v_call: TRBV6-5; cdr3_aa: CASSPVQGRNEKLFF
j_call: TRBJ2-1; v_call: TRBV18; cdr3_aa: CASSPRTSGSLYNEQFF
j_call: TRBJ2-5; v_call: TRBV21-1; cdr3_aa: CASSKEDKTQYF
j_call: TRBJ2-6; v_call: TRBV4-1; cdr3_aa: CASSQPGQGAAGANVLTF
j_call: TRBJ1-1; v_call: TRBV6-5; cdr3_aa: CASSYSDGFTEAFF
j_call: TRBJ1-2; v_call: TRBV27; cdr3_aa: CASSFTGTGGDGYTF
j_call: TRBJ1-5; v_call: TRBV7-8; cdr3_aa: CASSLSWGGSNQPQHF
j_call: TRBJ2-3; v_call: TRBV24-1; cdr3_aa: CATSEPGLADTDTQYF
j_call: TRBJ2-2; v_call: TRBV9; cdr3_aa: CASSVGGRASGELFF
j_call: TRBJ2-3; v_call: TRBV27; cdr3_aa: CASSSPGGSFTDTQYF
j_call: TRBJ2-7; v_call: TRBV4-3; cdr3_aa: CASSQDWNGQGQYF
j_call: TRBJ2-5; v_call: TRBV6-6; cdr3_aa: CASSPGTAGETQYF
j_call: TRBJ2-7; v_call: TRBV19; cdr3_aa: CASSIKAVTVQELYEQYF
j_call: TRBJ1-5; v_call: TRBV6-6; cdr3_aa: CASSYFRSPQHF
j_call: TRBJ1-5; v_call: TRBV19; cdr3_aa: CASTTGQGFWDSNQPQHF
j_call: TRBJ1-1; v_call: TRBV5-1; cdr3_aa: CASSLDGSRATEAFF
j_call: TRBJ1-2; v_call: TRBV5-1; cdr3_aa: CASSLERTGNPGGYTF
j_call: TRBJ1-1; v_call: TRBV19; cdr3_aa: CASTGARLADEAFF
j_call: TRBJ1-2; v_call: TRBV18; cdr3_aa: CASSPGAGDGYTF
j_call: TRBJ2-7; v_call: TRBV5-6; cdr3_aa: CASSLGLPQPHF
j_call: TRBJ1-2; v_call: TRBV28; cdr3_aa: CASSLFAGQPGDGYTF
j_call: TRBJ2-7; v_call: TRBV6-5; cdr3_aa: CASSYPPSGTTYEQYF
j_call: TRBJ2-7; v_call: TRBV28; cdr3_aa: CASSTPGQGDSYEQYF
j_call: TRBJ2-7; v_call: TRBV6-1; cdr3_aa: CASSYRGPYEQYF
j_call: TRBJ2-1; v_call: TRBV5-1; cdr3_aa: CASSPAGQSYNEQFF
j_call: TRBJ1-2; v_call: TRBV5-1; cdr3_aa: CASSLEVGQNRGNGYTF
j_call: TRBJ2-7; v_call: TRBV7-9; cdr3_aa: CASSPPTSRVYEQYF
j_call: TRBJ1-2; v_call: TRBV6-6; cdr3_aa: CASSRQGAGYTF
j_call: TRBJ1-5; v_call: TRBV28; cdr3_aa: CASSLMSGVRNQPQHF
j_call: TRBJ2-7; v_call: TRBV6-1; cdr3_aa: CASSEPRTGGYEQYF
j_call: TRBJ1-4; v_call: TRBV5-1; cdr3_aa: CASSLLGQGDEKLFF
j_call: TRBJ1-2; v_call: TRBV27; cdr3_aa: CASSLSVVLNYGYTF
j_call: TRBJ1-2; v_call: TRBV4-3; cdr3_aa: CASSQGRTPDYGYTF
j_call: TRBJ2-7; v_call: TRBV2; cdr3_aa: CASRPTGYHEQYF
j_call: TRBJ2-6; v_call: TRBV9; cdr3_aa: CASSVGDRISGANVLTF
j_call: TRBJ1-1; v_call: TRBV28; cdr3_aa: CASSFYSLNTEAFF
j_call: TRBJ2-2; v_call: TRBV7-9; cdr3_aa: CASSPPFRLLNTGELFF